One sample yielded the 28 T cell receptor beta chains listed below, sequenced in a study of blood T cells in healthy people across ages. A second PCR, run for roughly 7 to 11 cycles, used a sample-barcoded 5' primer plus a J-beta primer mix. TCRdb independently ran MiXCR on the 5' RACE reads; one entry per CDR3 protein. The profile shows some 670,000 distinct CDR3 sequences, approximately 52% of them singletons. The sequenced sample consisted of blood. These TCRs come from a woman of 80 years or more in good health.

V usage is TRBV4-1 and J usage is TRBJ2-3, with a possible D match to TRBD1 (6 bases). Germline CDR1 is MGHRA and CDR2 is YSYEKL. The CDR3 extends over 14 amino acids. V lost 3 bases to trimming and J lost 4 bases, with 11 bases between them. The DNA for the CDR3 is TGCGCCAGCAGCCAGGGGGCCTCTGCAGATACGCAGTATTTT. This sequence encodes CASSQGASADTQYF.

The V call is TRBV4-2, the J call TRBJ1-2; 7 nucleotides align to TRBD1. The CDR3 has 14 amino acids. The J segment lost 3 bases and the V segment lost 1 base, leaving 2 bases of the junction unmatched. Per germline, CDR1 LGHNA and CDR2 YNFKEQ. The CDR3 DNA reads as TGTGCCAGCAGCCAAGGAGACAGGGACTATGGCTACACCTTC. Residues: CASSQGDRDYGYTF.

This clonotype showed up many times. This rearrangement joins TRBV5-1 to TRBJ2-5, with D perhaps TRBD2 (6 bases). Germline CDR1 is SGHRS and CDR2 is YFSETQ. Trimming took 2 bases from V and 3 from J, leaving 14 bases between them. This CDR3 spans 15 amino acids. The DNA for the CDR3 is TGCGCCAGCAGCTTACCTCCTACTAGCAAAGAGACCCAGTACTTC. Amino acids: CASSLPPTSKETQYF.

The V and J genes are TRBV20-1 and TRBJ2-6, with D tentatively TRBD1 (6 bases). The CDR3 covers 14 residues. Per germline, CDR1 DFQATT and CDR2 SNEGSKA (reference sequence). V lost 7 bases to trimming and J lost 2 bases, with 12 bases between them. The CDR3 reads CSVGRQAGANVLTF. The CDR3 DNA reads as TGCAGTGTTGGGAGACAGGCTGGGGCCAACGTCCTGACTTTC.

The chain carries TRBV7-8 and TRBJ1-5; no clear D gene. The CDR3 consists of 13 residues. Germline V lookup: CDR1 SGHVS, CDR2 FQNEAQ. Trimming shortened V by 4 bases and J by 1 base, and 5 bases separated the two germline ends. In DNA form, the CDR3 reads TGTGCCAGCAGCTGGACGAGCAATCAGCCCCAGCATTTT. Its protein product is CASSWTSNQPQHF.

This chain uses TRBV29-1 with TRBJ1-2; D is perhaps TRBD1 (6 bases). Between the trimmed V and J ends, which lost 6 bases and 3 bases, there was a span of 17 bases. The V gene's germline CDR1 is SQVTM and CDR2 ANQGSEA. This CDR3 has 14 residues. The CDR3 nucleotides are TGCAGCGTGTCTGACAGGCCTACTTACTATGGCTACACCTTC. Translation: CSVSDRPTYYGYTF.

The sample holds one count of this clonotype. Relative to the germline gene, one junction end is altered; a read error may explain this. V is TRBV18 and J is TRBJ2-1, with a tentative D call TRBD2 (6 bases). From germline, CDR1 is KGHSH and CDR2 LQKENI. CDR3 size: 14 residues. CDR3 DNA sequence: TGTACCAGCTCACCGGGGGACGTTATCAATGAGCAGTTCTTC. It codes for CTSSPGDVINEQFF.

This clonotype was recorded a few times. The V and J genes are TRBV28 and TRBJ2-3, with 12 bases identical to TRBD2. Germline loops: CDR1 MDHEN, CDR2 SYDVKM. The CDR3 loop spans 16 amino acids. Trimming cost V 11 bases and J 6 bases; bases outside gene matches: 15. The CDR3 nucleotides read TGTGCCCACCGCACAACTAGCGGGGGGACCCGGGATACGCAGTATTTT. Translating gives CAHRTTSGGTRDTQYF.

The chain links TRBV5-1 to TRBJ2-7; tentative D call: TRBD1 (6 bases). The J call is doubtful: the DNA matches TRBJ2-4 better. Germline CDR1 is SGHRS and CDR2 is YFSETQ. This CDR3 is built from 14 residues. The CDR3 here is CGTRQDTKGNIQYF. The DNA of the CDR3 is TGCGGCACCAGACAGGACACGAAGGGGAACATTCAGTACTTC.

The chain couples TRBV2 to TRBJ2-7, with a possible D match to TRBD1 (5 bases). This CDR3 spans 14 amino acids. The ends were cut back, 2 bases at V and 2 bases at J, with 10 bases in the middle. The germline CDR1 and CDR2 sequences are SNHLY and FYNNEI. The DNA for the CDR3 is TGTGCCAGCAGTGAAATTTCACAGGCCTACGAGCAGTACTTC. Protein sequence: CASSEISQAYEQYF.

This clonotype occurred many times. This chain connects TRBV27 to TRBJ2-7, with 7 bases lining up with TRBD1. The V gene end was trimmed by 2 bases and the J gene end by 4 bases; junction bases not matched to a gene: 5. This CDR3 is built from 14 residues. Germline V gives CDR1 MNHEY, CDR2 SMNVEV (reference sequence). CDR3 loop: CASSLKGTEYEQYF. The CDR3 DNA sequence: TGTGCCAGCAGTTTAAAAGGGACAGAGTACGAGCAGTACTTC.

The chain employs TRBV19 and TRBJ2-1, with 12 bases identical to TRBD2. The J call may be mistaken, given a closer DNA end match to TRBJ2-7. Germline loops: CDR1 LNHDA, CDR2 SQIVND (reference sequence). This CDR3 contains 16 residues. The CDR3 DNA reads as TGTGCCAGTAGTATTCACTGGACTAGCGGGATCTATGAGCAGTACTTC. Its protein is CASSIHWTSGIYEQYF.

This clonotype was recorded once. A much larger clone lies one base from this, so it may be a read error. The chain recombines TRBV5-1 with TRBJ2-7; D is uncertain. The germline V gene encodes CDR1 SGHRS and CDR2 YFSETQ. The CDR3 covers 14 residues. Between the trimmed V and J ends, which lost 7 bases and 0 bases, there was a span of 14 bases. The CDR3 nucleotides are TGCGCCAGCGGCCAAGAAGGGAACTCCTACGAGCAGTACTTC. It encodes CASGQEGNSYEQYF.

The chain links TRBV4-1 to TRBJ1-2; no clear D gene. The germline gives CDR1 MGHRA, CDR2 YSYEKL. V was shortened by 1 base and J by 5 bases, with 8 bases between the two germline ends. The CDR3 runs to 13 residues. Here the CDR3 DNA reads TGCGCCAGCAGCCAAGTTGATTTTTATGGCTACACCTTC. Translation gives CASSQVDFYGYTF.

This clonotype was seen only once. A much larger clone is a single base away; this may be a read error. This chain links TRBV9 with TRBJ2-1, with D perhaps TRBD2 (5 bases). Germline CDR1 SGDLS, CDR2 YYNGEE. This CDR3 spans 15 amino acids. CDR3 sequence reads: CANSVVASEGNEQFF. The CDR3 nucleotides are TGTGCCAACAGCGTAGTCGCCAGCGAGGGTAATGAGCAGTTCTTC.

This chain links TRBV20-1 with TRBJ2-3; 9 nucleotides line up with TRBD2. Germline V lookup: CDR1 DFQATT, CDR2 SNEGSKA (reference sequence). The ends lost 6 bases at V and 0 bases at J; junction bases unmatched: 7. The CDR3 sequence is 15 residues long. The DNA for the CDR3 is TGCAGTGCAAGGAGGACTAGCGCCAGCACAGATACGCAGTATTTT. Translating gives CSARRTSASTDTQYF.

This rearrangement joins TRBV4-2 to TRBJ2-1; TRBD1 is a possible D gene (5 bases). CDR3 length equals 16 residues. V was cut by 0 bases and J by 6 bases, with 15 bases left in between. Germline values: CDR1 LGHNA, CDR2 YNFKEQ. This CDR3 reads CASSQDHIPGANEQFF. The CDR3 DNA follows: TGTGCCAGCAGCCAAGATCACATCCCTGGGGCCAATGAGCAGTTCTTC.

This clonotype was counted between two and nine times. V and J are TRBV5-6 and TRBJ2-5; D not certain. The CDR3 loop spans 13 amino acids. V shed 0 bases and J shed 5 bases, with 8 bases lying between them. Per germline, CDR1 SGHDT and CDR2 YYEEEE. CDR3 amino acids: CASSLAVGETQYF. The CDR3 nucleotides are TGTGCCAGCAGCTTGGCTGTGGGGGAGACCCAGTACTTC.

This clonotype was detected many times. This chain joins TRBV20-1 and TRBJ2-7; D not certain. Germline values: CDR1 DFQATT, CDR2 SNEGSKA (reference sequence). The CDR3 extends over 17 amino acids. V lost 0 bases and J 0 bases, leaving 18 bases between the germline ends. In nucleotides, the CDR3 is TGCAGTGCTAGAGATTACAATAGCAGTCGATTCTCCTACGAGCAGTACTTC. It specifies CSARDYNSSRFSYEQYF.

This clonotype showed up many times. The chain employs TRBV29-1 and TRBJ2-4, with 12 nucleotides matching TRBD1. The CDR3 is 15 residues long. Germline CDR1 reads SQVTM; CDR2 reads ANQGSEA. After removal of 4 bases from V and 7 bases from J, the junction contained 8 bases not matched to a gene. The CDR3 bases are TGCAGCGTTGTAAGGGGGACAGGGGGCGCGAACATTCAGTACTTC. Its translation: CSVVRGTGGANIQYF.

The chain uses TRBV20-1 and TRBJ2-2; D possibly corresponds to TRBD2 (6 bases). V was trimmed by 4 bases and J by 6 bases, leaving 21 bases between them. CDR3 length: 16 residues. Germline V gene lookup returns CDR1 DFQATT and CDR2 SNEGSKA (reference sequence). This chain's CDR3 is CSATNPQGGDAGELFF. The DNA of the CDR3 is TGCAGTGCTACAAACCCCCAGGGAGGAGATGCCGGGGAGCTGTTTTTT.

This clonotype was seen at least ten times. This chain links TRBV20-1 with TRBJ2-5; D is uncertain. The CDR3 runs to 13 residues. V was cut by 8 bases and J by 2 bases, with 15 bases left in between. From germline, CDR1 is DFQATT and CDR2 SNEGSKA (reference sequence). CDR3 DNA: TGCAGTCCCAAGACACCGGATCAAGAGACCCAGTACTTC. Translation: CSPKTPDQETQYF.

This chain joins TRBV9 and TRBJ1-1; TRBD1 matches 7 bases. This CDR3 is 15 amino acids long. Germline CDR1 SGDLS, CDR2 YYNGEE. Unmatched junction bases numbered 10, after V lost 4 bases and J lost 4 bases. The CDR3 sequence: CASSRDSLGGTEAFF. CDR3 coding DNA: TGTGCCAGCAGCCGGGACAGCTTGGGGGGCACTGAAGCTTTCTTT.

The chain recombines TRBV20-1 with TRBJ2-1; D possibly corresponds to TRBD2 (6 bases). This CDR3 region has 14 residues. CDR1 and CDR2 from the germline V gene are DFQATT and SNEGSKA (reference sequence). V dropped 7 bases and J dropped 4 bases, with 17 bases sitting between them. CDR3 bases: TGCAGTGGGATGGGGGGAAATCCGTACAATGAGCAGTTCTTC. Its protein product is CSGMGGNPYNEQFF.

The chain is built from TRBV6-5 and TRBJ1-2; D gene unclear. Per germline, CDR1 MNHEY and CDR2 SVGAGI. Between the trimmed V and J ends, which lost 4 bases and 8 bases, there was a span of 14 bases. The CDR3 loop spans 13 amino acids. CDR3 sequence: CASSLLRTEGYTF. In DNA form, the CDR3 reads TGTGCCAGCAGTTTGTTGCGAACGGAGGGCTACACCTTC.

The V call is TRBV10-3, the J call TRBJ2-5; the match to TRBD2 covers 8 bases. CDR1 and CDR2 from the germline V gene are ENHRY and SYGVKD. The V gene end was trimmed by 7 bases and the J gene end by 6 bases; junction bases not matched to a gene: 13. CDR3 length equals 15 residues. The CDR3 spells CAITGSGSRYQTQYF. CDR3 nucleotide sequence: TGTGCCATCACGGGAAGCGGGAGTCGCTACCAGACCCAGTACTTC.

The rearrangement links TRBV12-3 or TRBV12-4 to TRBJ2-3, with unresolved D. Trimming removed 6 bases from V and 3 bases from J, with 10 bases in between. The CDR3 contains 13 residues. CDR3 nucleotide sequence: TGTGCCAGCAGCACAATGGGAACAGATACGCAGTATTTT. As protein: CASSTMGTDTQYF.

As regards this clonotype: A read error is possible here, since a much larger clone lies one base away. V is TRBV7-9 and J is TRBJ2-1; 9 bases are a match to TRBD1. The tail of the sequence fits TRBJ2-7 better, so the J call may be wrong. Germline-derived CDR1 and CDR2 are SEHNR and FQNEAQ (reference sequence). The CDR3 spans 18 residues. The chain's CDR3 is CASSLRALIGTGYNEQYF. The CDR3 DNA is TGTGCCAGCAGCTTGAGAGCCCTAATCGGGACAGGGTACAATGAGCAGTACTTC.